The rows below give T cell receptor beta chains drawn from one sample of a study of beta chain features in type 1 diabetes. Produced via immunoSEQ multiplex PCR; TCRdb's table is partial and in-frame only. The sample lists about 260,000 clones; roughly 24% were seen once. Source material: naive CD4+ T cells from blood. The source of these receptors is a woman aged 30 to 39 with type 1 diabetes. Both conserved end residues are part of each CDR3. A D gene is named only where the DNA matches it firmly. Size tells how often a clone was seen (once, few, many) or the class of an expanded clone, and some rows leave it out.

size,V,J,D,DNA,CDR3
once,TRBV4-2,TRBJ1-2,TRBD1,TGTGCCAGCAGCCAAGATGTACAGGGGGTGAACCAGCAGGGCTACACCTTC,CASSQDVQGVNQQGYTF
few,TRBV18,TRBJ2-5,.,TGTGCCAGCTCACCGGAGAATCTTATGGAGACCCAGTACTTC,CASSPENLMETQYF
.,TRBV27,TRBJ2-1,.,TGTGCCAGCAGTCCGCCCAATCTAGCGCTCCATGAGCAGTTCTTC,CASSPPNLALHEQFF
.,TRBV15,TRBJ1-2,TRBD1,TGTGCCACCAGCCGAGGACAGGGCGACTATGGCTACACCTTC,CATSRGQGDYGYTF
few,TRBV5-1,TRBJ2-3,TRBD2,TGCGCCAGCAGCCCACAGCGGGAGTCGATAACAGATACGCAGTATTTT,CASSPQRESITDTQYF
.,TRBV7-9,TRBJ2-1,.,TGTGCCAGCATCAAGACAGGCCAGGATGAGCAGTTCTTC,CASIKTGQDEQFF
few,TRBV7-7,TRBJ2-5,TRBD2,TGTGCTAGCAGCTTAGCGCCAGCGGCTAGCGGGAGTTTTGTGGAGACCCAGTACTTC,CASSLAPAASGSFVETQYF
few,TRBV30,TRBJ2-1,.,TGTGCCTGGACCCCGGGACTTTACAATGAGCAGTTCTTC,CAWTPGLYNEQFF
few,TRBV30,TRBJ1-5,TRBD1,TGTGCCTGGGGGACAGGGTCTAGCAATCAGCCCCAGCATTTT,CAWGTGSSNQPQHF
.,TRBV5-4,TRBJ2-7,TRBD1,TGTGCCAGCAGCGTCACCGGGACAGGGGCCTACGAGCAGTACTTC,CASSVTGTGAYEQYF
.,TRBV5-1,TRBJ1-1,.,TGCGCCAGCAGCTTGCAACAGGGCGGTGGGTACACTGAAGCTTTCTTT,CASSLQQGGGYTEAFF
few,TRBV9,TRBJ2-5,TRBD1,TGTGCCAGCAGCGTCGGGACAGGGGAGGGAGAGACCCAGTACTTC,CASSVGTGEGETQYF
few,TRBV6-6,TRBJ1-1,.,.,CASSSSIGDTEAFF
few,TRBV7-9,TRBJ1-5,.,TGTGCCAGCAGCTTAAACCAGGTGAATCAGCCCCAGCATTTT,CASSLNQVNQPQHF
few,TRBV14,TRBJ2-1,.,TGTGCCAGCAGCCAAGCGGCAGGGGTTAGGCAGTTCTTC,CASSQAAGVRQFF
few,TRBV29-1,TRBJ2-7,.,TGCAGCGTGAGACAGAGCCTCTCCTACGAGCAGTACTTC,CSVRQSLSYEQYF
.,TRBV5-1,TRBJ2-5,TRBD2,TGCGCCAGCAGCCCAACTAGCGGGAGGCCCCAAGAGACCCAGTACTTC,CASSPTSGRPQETQYF
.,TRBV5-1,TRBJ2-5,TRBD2,TGCGCCAGCAGCTCCCTCGGTGGGCTAGCGGGAGGGGAGACCCAGTACTTC,CASSSLGGLAGGETQYF
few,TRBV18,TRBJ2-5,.,TGTGCCAGCTCTTCTCACGCGAGGGAGACCCAGTACTTC,CASSSHARETQYF
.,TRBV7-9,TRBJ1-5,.,TGTGCCAGCAGCGCTACCATAGCAGAGGAGCCCCAGCATTTT,CASSATIAEEPQHF
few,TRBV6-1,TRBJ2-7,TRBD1,TGTGCCAGCAGTGAGGGGGACAGTTCTACCTACGAGCAGTACTTC,CASSEGDSSTYEQYF
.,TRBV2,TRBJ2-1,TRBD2,TGTGCCAGCCGGGAGGGCCAGAACAATGAGCAGTTCTTC,CASREGQNNEQFF
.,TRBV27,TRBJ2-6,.,TGTGCCACGGGGGGCCGCTCCCTCTCTGGGGCCAACGTCCTGACTTTC,CATGGRSLSGANVLTF
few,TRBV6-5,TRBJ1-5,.,TGTGCCAGCAGTTACGGGCAGAACAATCAGCCCCAGCATTTT,CASSYGQNNQPQHF
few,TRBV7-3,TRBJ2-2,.,TGTGCCAGCAGTTTTAGTCCCGGGGAGCTGTTTTTT,CASSFSPGELFF
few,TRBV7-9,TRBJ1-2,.,TGTGCCAGCAGCTTAGAACAGAACGTTGGCTACACCTTC,CASSLEQNVGYTF
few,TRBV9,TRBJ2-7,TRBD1,TGTGCCAGCAGCGTCACAGGGGGCGAGCAGTACTTC,CASSVTGGEQYF
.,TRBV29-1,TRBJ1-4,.,TGCAGCGTTGAATCCGTTGAAAAACTGTTTTTT,CSVESVEKLFF
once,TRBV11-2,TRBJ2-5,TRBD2,TGTGCCAGCAGCGGGACTAAAGAGACCCAGTACTTC,CASSGTKETQYF
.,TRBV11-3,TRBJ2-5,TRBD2,TGTGCCAGCAGCCCGGGACTAGCGGAGACCCAGTACTTC,CASSPGLAETQYF
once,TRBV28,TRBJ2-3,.,TGTGCCAGCAGTTCGATACCGGGACACCGGTATTTT,CASSSIPGHRYF
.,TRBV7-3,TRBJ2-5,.,TGTGCCAGCAGCTTACAGGGTGGCCAAGAGACCCAGTACTTC,CASSLQGGQETQYF
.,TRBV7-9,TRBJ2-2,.,TGTGCCAGCAGCTTCAGGGAGCTGTTTTTT,CASSFRELFF
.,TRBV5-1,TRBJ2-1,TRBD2,TGCGCCAGCAGCAATGTAGCGGGAGCCTACAATGAGCAGTTCTTC,CASSNVAGAYNEQFF
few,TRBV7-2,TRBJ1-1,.,TGTGCCAGCAGCTTAATAACTGAAGCTTTCTTT,CASSLITEAFF
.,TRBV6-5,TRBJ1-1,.,TGTGCCAGCAGTTACTTCCCGAGCCCGAACACTGAAGCTTTCTTT,CASSYFPSPNTEAFF
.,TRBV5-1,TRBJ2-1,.,TGCGCCAGCAGCTTAGGGGAGGATGAGCAGTTCTTC,CASSLGEDEQFF
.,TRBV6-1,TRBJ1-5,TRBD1,TGTGCCAGCAGGCAGGGGGCTAGTCAGCCCCAGCATTTT,CASRQGASQPQHF
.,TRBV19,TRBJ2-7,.,TGTGCCAGTAGTATAAAGGGGGAAGTACCCTACGAGCAGTACTTC,CASSIKGEVPYEQYF
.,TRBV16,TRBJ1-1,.,TGTGCCAGCAGCCTCAATGCAGACACTGAAGCTTTCTTT,CASSLNADTEAFF
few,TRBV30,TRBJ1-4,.,TGTGCCTGGAGTGTCGGGGGAAAACTGTTTTTT,CAWSVGGKLFF
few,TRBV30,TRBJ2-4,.,TGTGCCTGGAATCTAGGAAACATTCAGTACTTC,CAWNLGNIQYF
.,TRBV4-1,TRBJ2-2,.,TGCGCCAGCAGCCGCTGGCCGGGGAACACCGGGGAGCTGTTTTTT,CASSRWPGNTGELFF
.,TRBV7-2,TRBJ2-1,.,TGTGCCAGCAGCACCCTAGCGCTCAATGAGCAGTTCTTC,CASSTLALNEQFF
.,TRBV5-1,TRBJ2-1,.,TGCGCCAGCAGCTTGGTCCCGTGGGGGGTCTCCTACAATGAGCAGTTCTTC,CASSLVPWGVSYNEQFF
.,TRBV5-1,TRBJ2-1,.,TGCGCCAGCAGCCGTGGGGAGCCTGAGCAGTTCTTC,CASSRGEPEQFF
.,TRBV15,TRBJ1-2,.,TGTGCCACCAGCAGGGACAGAAATGGCTACACCTTC,CATSRDRNGYTF